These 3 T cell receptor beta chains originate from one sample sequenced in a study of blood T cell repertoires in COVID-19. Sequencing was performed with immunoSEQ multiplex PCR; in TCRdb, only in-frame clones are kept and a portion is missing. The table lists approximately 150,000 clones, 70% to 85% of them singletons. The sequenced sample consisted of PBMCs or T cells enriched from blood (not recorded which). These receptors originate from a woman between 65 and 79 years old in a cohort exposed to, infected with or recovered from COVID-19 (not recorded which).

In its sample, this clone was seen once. The CDR3 loop is CASSQVDTTSAFF. The CDR3 coding sequence is TGTGCCAGCAGCCAAGTCGACACGACATCAGCTTTCTTT. The chain uses TRBV4-2 and TRBJ1-1; D is ambiguous. Trimming stripped 1 base from V and 10 bases from J, with 13 bases between. There are 13 residues in the CDR3. The V gene's germline CDR1 is LGHNA and CDR2 YNFKEQ.

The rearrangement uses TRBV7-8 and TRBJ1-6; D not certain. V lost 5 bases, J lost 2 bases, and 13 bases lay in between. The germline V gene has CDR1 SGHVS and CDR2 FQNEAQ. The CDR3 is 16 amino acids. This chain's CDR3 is CASSIRTRAYNSPLHF. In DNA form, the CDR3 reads TGTGCCAGCAGCATCAGGACGAGGGCCTATAATTCACCCCTCCACTTT.

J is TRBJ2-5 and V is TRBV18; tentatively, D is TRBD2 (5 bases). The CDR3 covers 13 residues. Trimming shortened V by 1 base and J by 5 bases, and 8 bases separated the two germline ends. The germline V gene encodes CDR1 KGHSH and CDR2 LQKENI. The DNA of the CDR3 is TGTGCCAGCTCACCACAGGGCGGGGAGACCCAGTACTTC. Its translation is CASSPQGGETQYF.